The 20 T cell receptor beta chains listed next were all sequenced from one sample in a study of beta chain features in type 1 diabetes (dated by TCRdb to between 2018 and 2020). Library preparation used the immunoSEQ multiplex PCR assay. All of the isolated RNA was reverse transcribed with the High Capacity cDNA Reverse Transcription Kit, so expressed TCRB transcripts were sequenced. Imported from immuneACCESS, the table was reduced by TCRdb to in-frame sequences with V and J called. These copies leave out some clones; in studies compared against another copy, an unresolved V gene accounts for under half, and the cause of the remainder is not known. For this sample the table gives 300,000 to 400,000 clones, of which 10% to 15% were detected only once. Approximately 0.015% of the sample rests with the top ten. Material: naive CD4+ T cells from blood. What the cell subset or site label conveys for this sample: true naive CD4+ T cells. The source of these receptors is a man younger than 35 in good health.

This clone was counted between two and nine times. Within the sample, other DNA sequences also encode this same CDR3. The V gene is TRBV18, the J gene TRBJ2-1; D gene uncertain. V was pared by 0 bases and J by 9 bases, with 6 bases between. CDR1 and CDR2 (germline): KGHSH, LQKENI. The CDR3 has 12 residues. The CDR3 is CASSPPSGEQFF. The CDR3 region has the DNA TGTGCCAGCTCACCACCGTCCGGTGAGCAGTTCTTC.

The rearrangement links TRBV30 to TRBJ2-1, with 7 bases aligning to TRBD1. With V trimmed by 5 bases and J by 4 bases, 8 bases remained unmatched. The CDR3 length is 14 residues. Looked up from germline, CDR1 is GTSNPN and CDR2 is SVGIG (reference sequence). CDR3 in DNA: TGTGCCTGGGACACAGGGGCTGGGTACAATGAGCAGTTCTTC. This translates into CAWDTGAGYNEQFF.

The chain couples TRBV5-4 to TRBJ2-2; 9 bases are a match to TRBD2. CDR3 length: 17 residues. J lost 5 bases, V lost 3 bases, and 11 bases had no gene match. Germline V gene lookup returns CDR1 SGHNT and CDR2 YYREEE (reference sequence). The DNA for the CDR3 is TGTGCCAGCAGCTCGCCGCTGAGCGGGGGGTTAACCGGGGAGCTGTTTTTT. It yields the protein CASSSPLSGGLTGELFF.

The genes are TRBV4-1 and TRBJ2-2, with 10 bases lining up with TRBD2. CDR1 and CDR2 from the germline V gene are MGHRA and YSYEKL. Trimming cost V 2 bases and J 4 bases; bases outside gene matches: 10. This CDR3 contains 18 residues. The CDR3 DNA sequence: TGCGCCAGCAGCCAAATATACCTAGCGGGAGCTGGCACCGGGGAGCTGTTTTTT. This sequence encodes CASSQIYLAGAGTGELFF.

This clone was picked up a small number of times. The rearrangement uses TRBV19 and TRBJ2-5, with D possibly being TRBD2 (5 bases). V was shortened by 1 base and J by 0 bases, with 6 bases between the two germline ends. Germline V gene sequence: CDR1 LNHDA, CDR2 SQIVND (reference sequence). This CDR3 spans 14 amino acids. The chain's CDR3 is CASSIAADQETQYF. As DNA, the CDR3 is TGTGCCAGTAGTATAGCAGCGGACCAAGAGACCCAGTACTTC. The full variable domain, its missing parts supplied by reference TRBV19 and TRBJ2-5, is DGGITQSPKYLFRKEGQNVTLSCEQNLNHDAMYWYRQDPGQGLRLIYYSQIVNDFQKGDIAEGYSVSREKKESFPLTVTSAQKNPTAFYLCASSIAADQETQYFGPGTRLLVL.

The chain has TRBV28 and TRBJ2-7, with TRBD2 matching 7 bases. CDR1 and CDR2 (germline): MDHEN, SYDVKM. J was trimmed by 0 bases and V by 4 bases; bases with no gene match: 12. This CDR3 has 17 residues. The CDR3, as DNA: TGTGCCAGCAGTTCCAATCCGGGAGGCATTGACTCCTACGAGCAGTACTTC. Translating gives CASSSNPGGIDSYEQYF.

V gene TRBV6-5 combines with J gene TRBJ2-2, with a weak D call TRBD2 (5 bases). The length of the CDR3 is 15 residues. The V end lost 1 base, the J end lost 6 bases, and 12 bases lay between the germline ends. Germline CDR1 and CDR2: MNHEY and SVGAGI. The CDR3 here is CASSYWGDGSGELFF. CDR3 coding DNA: TGTGCCAGCAGTTACTGGGGAGATGGGTCCGGGGAGCTGTTTTTT.

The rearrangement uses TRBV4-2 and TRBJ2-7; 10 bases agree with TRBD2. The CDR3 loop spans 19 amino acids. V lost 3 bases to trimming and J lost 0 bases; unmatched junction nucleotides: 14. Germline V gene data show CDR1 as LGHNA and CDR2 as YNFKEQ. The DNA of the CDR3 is TGTGCCAGCAGCCAGGCTACCTCCGGACTAGCGGTCCCCTCCTACGAGCAGTACTTC. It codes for CASSQATSGLAVPSYEQYF.

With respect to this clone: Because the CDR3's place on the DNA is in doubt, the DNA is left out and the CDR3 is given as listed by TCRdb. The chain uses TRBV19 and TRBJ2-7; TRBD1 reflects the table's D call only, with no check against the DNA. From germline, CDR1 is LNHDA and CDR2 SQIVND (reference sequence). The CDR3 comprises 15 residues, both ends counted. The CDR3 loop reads CASTSDRENSYEQYF.

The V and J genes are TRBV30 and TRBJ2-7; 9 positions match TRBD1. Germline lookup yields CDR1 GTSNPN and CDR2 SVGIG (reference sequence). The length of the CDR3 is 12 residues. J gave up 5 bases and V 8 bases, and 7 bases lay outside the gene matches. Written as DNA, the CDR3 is TGTGCCAGATTGACAGGGGGGAACGAGCAGTACTTC. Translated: CARLTGGNEQYF.

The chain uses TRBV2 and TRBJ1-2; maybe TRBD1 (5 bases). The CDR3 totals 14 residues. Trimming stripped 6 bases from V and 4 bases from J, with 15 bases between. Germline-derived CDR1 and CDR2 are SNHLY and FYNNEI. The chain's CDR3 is CASRVRELGYGYTF. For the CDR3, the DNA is TGTGCCAGCAGGGTCAGGGAATTGGGCTATGGCTACACCTTC.

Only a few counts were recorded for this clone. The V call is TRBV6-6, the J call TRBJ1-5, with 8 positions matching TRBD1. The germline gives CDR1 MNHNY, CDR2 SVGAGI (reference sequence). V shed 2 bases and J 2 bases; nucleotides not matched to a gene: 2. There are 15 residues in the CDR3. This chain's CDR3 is CASSYATGGNQPQHF. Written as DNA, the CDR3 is TGTGCCAGCAGTTACGCGACAGGGGGCAATCAGCCCCAGCATTTT.

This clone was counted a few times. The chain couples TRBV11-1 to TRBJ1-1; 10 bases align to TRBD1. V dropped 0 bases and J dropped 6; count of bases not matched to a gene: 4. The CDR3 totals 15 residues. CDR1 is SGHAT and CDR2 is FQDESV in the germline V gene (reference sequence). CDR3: CASSLAGQGSAEAFF. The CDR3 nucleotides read TGTGCCAGCAGCTTAGCGGGACAGGGGTCGGCTGAAGCTTTCTTT.

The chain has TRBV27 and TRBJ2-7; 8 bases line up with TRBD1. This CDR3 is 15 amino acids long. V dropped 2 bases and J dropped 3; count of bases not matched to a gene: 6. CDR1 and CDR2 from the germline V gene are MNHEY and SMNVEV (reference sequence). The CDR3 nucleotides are TGTGCCAGCAGTTTAGGGACAGGCTATAGCTACGAGCAGTACTTC. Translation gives CASSLGTGYSYEQYF.

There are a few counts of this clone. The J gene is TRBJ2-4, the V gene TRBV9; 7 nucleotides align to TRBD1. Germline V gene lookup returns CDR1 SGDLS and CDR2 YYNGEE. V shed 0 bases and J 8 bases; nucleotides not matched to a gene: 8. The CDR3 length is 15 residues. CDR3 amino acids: CASSVGVGGMYIQYF. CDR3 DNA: TGTGCCAGCAGCGTAGGGGTAGGGGGCATGTACATTCAGTACTTC.

CDR3 loop: CASSLETGGVLKAFF. CDR3 DNA sequence: TGTGCCAGCAGTTTAGAGACAGGGGGGGTATTGAAAGCTTTCTTT. The V and J genes are TRBV28 and TRBJ1-1, with TRBD1 matching 9 bases. The J segment lost 9 bases and the V segment lost 2 bases, leaving 10 bases of the junction unmatched. The CDR3 consists of 15 residues. The germline V gene encodes CDR1 MDHEN and CDR2 SYDVKM.

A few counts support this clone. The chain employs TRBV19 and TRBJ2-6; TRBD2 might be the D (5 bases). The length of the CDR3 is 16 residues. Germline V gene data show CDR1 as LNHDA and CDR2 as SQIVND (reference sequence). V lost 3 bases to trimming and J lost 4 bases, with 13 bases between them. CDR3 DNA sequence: TGTGCCAGTAGTATGGGAGACGGGCCCGGGGCCAACGTCCTGACTTTC. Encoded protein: CASSMGDGPGANVLTF.

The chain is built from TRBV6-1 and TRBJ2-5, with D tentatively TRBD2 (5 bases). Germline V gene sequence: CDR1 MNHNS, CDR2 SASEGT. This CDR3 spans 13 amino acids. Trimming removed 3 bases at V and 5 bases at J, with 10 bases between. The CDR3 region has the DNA TGTGCCAGCAGTGACTGGCAGCGGGAGACCCAGTACTTC. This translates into CASSDWQRETQYF.

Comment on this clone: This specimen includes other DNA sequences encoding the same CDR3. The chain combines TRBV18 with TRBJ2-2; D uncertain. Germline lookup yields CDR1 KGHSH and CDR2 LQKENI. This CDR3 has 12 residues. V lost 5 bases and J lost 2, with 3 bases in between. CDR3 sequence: CASSVNTGELFF. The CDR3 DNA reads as TGTGCCAGCTCAGTAAACACCGGGGAGCTGTTTTTT.

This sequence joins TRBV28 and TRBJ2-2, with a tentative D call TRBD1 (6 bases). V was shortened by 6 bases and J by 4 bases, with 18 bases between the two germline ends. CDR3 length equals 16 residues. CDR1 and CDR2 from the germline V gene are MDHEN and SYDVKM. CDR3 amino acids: CASSVQGVEGTGELFF. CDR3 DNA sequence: TGTGCCAGCAGCGTACAGGGCGTCGAAGGCACCGGGGAGCTGTTTTTT.